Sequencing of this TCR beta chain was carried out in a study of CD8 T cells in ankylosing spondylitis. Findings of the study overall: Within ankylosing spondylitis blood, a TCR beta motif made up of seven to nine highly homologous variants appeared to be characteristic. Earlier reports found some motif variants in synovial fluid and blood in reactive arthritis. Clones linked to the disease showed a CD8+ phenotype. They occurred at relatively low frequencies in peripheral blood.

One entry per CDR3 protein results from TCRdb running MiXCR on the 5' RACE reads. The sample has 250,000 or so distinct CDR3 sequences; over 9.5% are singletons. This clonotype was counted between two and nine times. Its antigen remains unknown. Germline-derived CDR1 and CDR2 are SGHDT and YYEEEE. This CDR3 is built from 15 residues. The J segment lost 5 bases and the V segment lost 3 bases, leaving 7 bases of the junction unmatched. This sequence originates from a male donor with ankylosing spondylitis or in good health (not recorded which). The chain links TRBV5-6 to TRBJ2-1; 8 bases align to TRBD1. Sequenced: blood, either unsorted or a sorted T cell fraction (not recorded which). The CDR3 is CASSSGTGWNNEQFF. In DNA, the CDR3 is TGTGCCAGCAGCTCCGGGACAGGCTGGAACAATGAGCAGTTCTTC.